This T cell receptor (beta chain) was captured by sequencing in a study of regulatory T cells in long-lasting Graves disease. Across the whole study: The antithyroid drugs taken by newly diagnosed Graves' patients had been used for under 3 months.

Overall study results and limits: Newly diagnosed patients had higher TCR diversity than persistent Graves' patients did.

CDR3 length equals 15 residues. Unmatched junction bases numbered 2, after V lost 5 bases and J lost 4 bases. This clonotype was seen many times. Its antigen is unidentified. With iRepertoire HTBI primers and Arm-PCR of CDR3 regions, TCR beta libraries were built. TCRdb reprocessed the multiplex PCR reads via MiXCR and lists one record per CDR3 protein. The sample records a few hundred thousand distinct CDR3 sequences, around 15% being singletons. Time point noted: newly diagnosed GD, antithyroid drugs for less than 3 months. RNA from PBMCs was the source of the TCR library. These data were also reused for a study on T cells in Graves' hyperthyroidism and ophthalmopathy.

V usage is TRBV12-3 or TRBV12-4 and J usage is TRBJ2-2; TRBD2 aligns across 12 bases. The TCR originated in a woman aged 18-29 years with Graves disease. Material: peripheral blood mononuclear cells (PBMCs), obtained at new diagnosis, from a patient treated with antithyroid drugs. The DNA for the CDR3 is TGTGCCAGCAGTCCGACTAGCGGGAGCACCGGGGAGCTGTTTTTT. It translates to CASSPTSGSTGELFF.